These 5 T cell receptor beta chains were all obtained from the same sample, sequenced in a study of long-term antiretroviral therapy in people with HIV. Survey-level immunoSEQ v3.0 assays were run. Produced via immunoSEQ multiplex PCR; TCRdb's table is partial and in-frame only. Of more than 20,000 clones listed, 85% are singletons. Sequencing used unsorted PBMCs, obtained 2.3 years after starting antiretroviral therapy. These TCRs come from a man between 40 and 49 years old with HIV.

The CDR3 coding sequence is TGTGCCAGCAGTGAAAAGGGGGACAGATTGTACTACGAGCAGTACTTC. This encodes CASSEKGDRLYYEQYF. This chain connects TRBV6-1 to TRBJ2-7; TRBD1 agrees at 7 bases. There are 16 residues in the CDR3. Per germline, CDR1 MNHNS and CDR2 SASEGT. The V segment lost 2 bases and the J segment 3 bases; nucleotides outside the gene matches: 10.

This clone was counted a few times. The V and J genes are TRBV2 and TRBJ2-7; TRBD2 matches 7 bases. This CDR3 contains 12 residues. Unmatched junction bases numbered 6, after V lost 8 bases and J lost 5 bases. Germline V gene lookup returns CDR1 SNHLY and CDR2 FYNNEI. The CDR3 DNA reads TGTGCCAGCGGGGGGGTCGGGAACGAGCAGTACTTC. As protein: CASGGVGNEQYF.

The rearrangement joins TRBV18 to TRBJ1-1; 7 bases are shared with TRBD1. J was trimmed by 2 bases and V by 1 base; bases with no gene match: 7. The CDR3 runs 16 residues. Germline CDR1 reads KGHSH; CDR2 reads LQKENI. CDR3 region: CASSPREGAENTEAFF. The CDR3 DNA follows: TGTGCCAGCTCACCACGAGAGGGGGCGGAAAACACTGAAGCTTTCTTT.

This chain joins TRBV5-1 and TRBJ1-4, with 7 bases lining up with TRBD1. The CDR3 length is 13 residues. Germline loops: CDR1 SGHRS, CDR2 YFSETQ. Unmatched junction bases numbered 1, after V lost 6 bases and J lost 2 bases. The CDR3 DNA sequence: TGCGCCAGCAAACAGGGGACTAATGAAAAACTGTTTTTT. Its translation: CASKQGTNEKLFF.

J is TRBJ1-3 and V is TRBV7-6; 8 nucleotides line up with TRBD1. V gave up 3 bases and J gave up 6 bases; unmatched junction bases: 4. CDR3 size: 14 residues. Germline CDR1 is SGHVS and CDR2 is FNYEAQ. The CDR3 is CASSLGDRKNTIYF. CDR3 sequence (DNA): TGTGCCAGCAGCTTGGGGGACAGGAAAAACACCATATATTTT. The variable domain in full, completed from reference TRBV7-6 and TRBJ1-3, reads GAGVSQSPRYKVTKRGQDVALRCDPISGHVSLYWYRQALGQGPEFLTYFNYEAQQDKSGLPNDRFSAERPEGSISTLTIQRTEQRDSAMYRCASSLGDRKNTIYFGEGSWLTVV.